This T cell receptor beta chain appears in the sequencing data of a study of blood T cells in healthy people across ages. With a J-beta primer mix and a sample-barcoded 5' primer, a second PCR ran about 6 to 11 cycles. One entry per CDR3 protein results from TCRdb running MiXCR on the 5' RACE reads. The sample lists approximately 730,000 distinct CDR3 sequences, roughly 50% occurring once. V lost 6 bases and J lost 4; bases outside the gene matches: 11. Per the germline V gene, CDR1 is MNHEY and CDR2 is SMNVEV (reference sequence). The CDR3 loop spans 15 amino acids. This clonotype originated in a man aged 80 or over in good health. The chain uses TRBV27 and TRBJ1-2, with 7 positions matching TRBD1. Sequencing was carried out using blood. The DNA for the CDR3 is TGTGCCAGCAGCTTACAGGGGTACGGTACCTATGGCTACACCTTC. It yields the protein CASSLQGYGTYGYTF.